These 30 T cell receptor beta chains came from one sample sequenced in a study of brain T cells in children with intractable seizures. The time point was: blood from clinic visit 5 months post-surgery; TSC patient then seizure free. Here immunoSEQ multiplex PCR was the method, and the copy in TCRdb shows in-frame clones only, minus some. The sample shows approximately 330,000 clones, more than 85% of them seen only once. The starting material was peripheral blood, obtained about 5 months after surgery. The receptor set was obtained from a boy under two years old with tuberous sclerosis and intractable seizures.

This chain links TRBV5-6 with TRBJ1-1; no firm D call. V was cut by 4 bases and J by 2 bases, with 3 bases left in between. The CDR3 loop spans 11 amino acids. CDR1 is SGHDT, CDR2 YYEEEE, per germline. CDR3 nucleotides: TGTGCCAGCAGCGGAAACACTGAAGCTTTCTTT. Residues: CASSGNTEAFF.

J is TRBJ2-3 and V is TRBV28; D is undetermined. V dropped 3 bases and J dropped 2 bases, with 6 bases sitting between them. The CDR3 covers 13 residues. Germline V gene lookup returns CDR1 MDHEN and CDR2 SYDVKM. The CDR3 reads CASSFVPTDTQYF. As DNA, the CDR3 is TGTGCCAGCAGTTTTGTCCCCACAGATACGCAGTATTTT.

This clone has a handful of counts. In DNA, the CDR3 is TGTGCCAGCAGCTTCCCCTTCGGCAGTGAAGCTTTCTTT. Translation gives CASSFPFGSEAFF. The gene calls are TRBV11-3 and TRBJ1-1; D is unclear. The V gene lost 3 bases and the J gene lost 7 bases, with 12 bases spanning the gap. The CDR3 is 13 amino acids. The germline gives CDR1 SGHNT, CDR2 YENEEA. Using reference TRBV11-3 and TRBJ1-1 for the parts outside the CDR3, the full variable domain is EAGVVQSPRYKIIEKKQPVAFWCNPISGHNTLYWYLQNLGQGPELLIRYENEEAVDDSQLPKDRFSAERLKGVDSTLKIQPAELGDSAVYLCASSFPFGSEAFFGQGTRLTVV.

The chain employs TRBV4-1 and TRBJ2-1; possibly TRBD1 for D (5 bases). V lost 1 base to trimming and J lost 4 bases, with 11 bases between them. CDR1 and CDR2 from the germline V gene are MGHRA and YSYEKL. CDR3 length: 15 residues. CDR3 sequence: CASSQAGPGYNEQFF. Here the CDR3 DNA reads TGCGCCAGCAGCCAAGCAGGGCCCGGGTACAATGAGCAGTTCTTC.

The chain carries TRBV11-2 and TRBJ2-7, with 8 bases lining up with TRBD1. After removal of 2 bases from V and 5 bases from J, the junction contained 5 bases not matched to a gene. Germline V gene sequence: CDR1 SGHAT, CDR2 FQNNGV. The CDR3 spans 14 residues. DNA for the CDR3: TGTGCCAGCAGCTTAAAGGCAGGGGGCGACGAGCAGTACTTC. It is translated as CASSLKAGGDEQYF.

The V and J genes are TRBV30 and TRBJ1-5; D is ambiguous. V dropped 0 bases and J dropped 6 bases, with 15 bases sitting between them. Germline V CDR1 and CDR2: GTSNPN, SVGIG (reference sequence). This CDR3 region has 15 residues. The CDR3 DNA sequence: TGTGCCTGGAGTGTGCCAGAGAGGTTCGGTCAGCCCCAGCATTTT. Amino acids: CAWSVPERFGQPQHF.

This clone was picked up a small number of times. The chain couples TRBV18 to TRBJ1-1; D is unclear. With 6 bases removed from V and 11 bases from J, the gap between germline ends came to 16 bases. The CDR3 covers 12 residues. The germline gives CDR1 KGHSH, CDR2 LQKENI. The CDR3 loop is CASSEPRVAAFF. CDR3 nucleotides: TGTGCCAGCTCGGAACCACGGGTGGCGGCTTTCTTT.

The CDR3: CASSPKSGVINEQFF. Written as DNA, the CDR3 is TGTGCCAGCAGTCCTAAAAGCGGGGTTATCAATGAGCAGTTCTTC. The chain couples TRBV28 to TRBJ2-1; 7 nucleotides match TRBD2. The CDR3 runs 15 residues. V dropped 5 bases and J dropped 6; count of bases not matched to a gene: 10. Germline V lookup: CDR1 MDHEN, CDR2 SYDVKM.

The chain couples TRBV11-2 to TRBJ2-5; tentative D call: TRBD1 (6 bases). The CDR3 length is 17 residues. Looked up from germline, CDR1 is SGHAT and CDR2 is FQNNGV. V was pared by 5 bases and J by 3 bases, with 22 bases between. In DNA, the CDR3 is TGTGCCAGCAGCCCGAGAACCACTGGACAGAAGAAAGAGACCCAGTACTTC. Translation: CASSPRTTGQKKETQYF.

This clone was picked up one time. The CDR3 here is CASRPAGEETQYF. The CDR3 region has the DNA TGTGCCAGCAGACCCGCGGGAGAAGAGACCCAGTACTTC. The J gene is TRBJ2-5, the V gene TRBV12-3 or TRBV12-4; 7 positions match TRBD2. The V gene end was trimmed by 6 bases and the J gene end by 3 bases; junction bases not matched to a gene: 4. The CDR3 totals 13 residues.

This clone was detected only once. The chain couples TRBV29-1 to TRBJ2-5, with TRBD2 matching 9 bases. Germline CDR1 and CDR2: SQVTM and ANQGSEA. V trimming: 3 bases; J trimming: 4 bases; junction bases outside the gene matches: 9. The CDR3 runs to 15 residues. The chain's CDR3 is CSVDATGTSRETQYF. The CDR3, as DNA: TGCAGCGTTGACGCAACCGGGACTAGCAGAGAGACCCAGTACTTC. The variable domain in full, with the rest retrieved from reference TRBV29-1 and TRBJ2-5, is SAVISQKPSRDICQRGTSLTIQCQVDSQVTMMFWYRQQPGQSLTLIATANQGSEATYESGFVIDKFPISRPNLTFSTLTVSNMSPEDSSIYLCSVDATGTSRETQYFGPGTRLLVL.

J is TRBJ2-3 and V is TRBV9, with 7 bases lining up with TRBD1. V shed 3 bases, J shed 2 bases, and the junction held 6 bases outside the gene matches. The CDR3 sequence is 15 residues long. CDR1 is SGDLS and CDR2 is YYNGEE in the germline V gene. In nucleotides, the CDR3 is TGTGCCAGCAGCGACCCAGGGGGACCCACAGATACGCAGTATTTT. Translated, it gives CASSDPGGPTDTQYF.

Worth noting for this clone: The same CDR3 arises from other DNA sequences in this sample as well. This rearrangement joins TRBV9 to TRBJ2-7; D call uncertain. Trimming cost V 0 bases and J 2 bases, with 6 bases left between them. The CDR3 length is 13 residues. Germline lookup yields CDR1 SGDLS and CDR2 YYNGEE. The CDR3 protein is CASSVEDTYEQYF. As DNA, the CDR3 is TGTGCCAGCAGCGTAGAGGATACCTACGAGCAGTACTTC.

A single count supports this clone. This specimen includes other DNA sequences encoding the same CDR3. V gene TRBV6-6 combines with J gene TRBJ2-5, with TRBD1 matching over 9 bases. V shed 8 bases, J shed 3 bases, and the junction held 4 bases outside the gene matches. This CDR3 comprises 13 residues. CDR1 is MNHNY, CDR2 SVGAGI, per germline (reference sequence). The DNA for the CDR3 is TGTGCCAGCCGAAGGACAGGGGAAGAGACCCAGTACTTC. Protein sequence: CASRRTGEETQYF.

The chain joins TRBV19 to TRBJ1-5; 8 bases map to TRBD1. Germline CDR1 LNHDA, CDR2 SQIVND (reference sequence). This CDR3 is 15 amino acids long. With V trimmed by 7 bases and J by 2 bases, 7 bases remained unmatched. The CDR3 loop is CASTDRGRGNQPQHF. The CDR3 DNA follows: TGTGCCAGTACAGACAGGGGTCGCGGCAATCAGCCCCAGCATTTT.

This chain connects TRBV28 to TRBJ1-6; TRBD1 matches 10 bases. Germline values: CDR1 MDHEN, CDR2 SYDVKM. The CDR3 has 14 amino acids. DNA of the CDR3: TGTGGGGTCCCGGGACAGGGGATTAATTCACCCCTCCACTTT. Protein: CGVPGQGINSPLHF.

This chain connects TRBV20-1 to TRBJ1-2; D remains unclear. CDR1 DFQATT and CDR2 SNEGSKA come from the germline V gene (reference sequence). The CDR3 consists of 11 residues. CDR3: CRDLGAILYTF. The CDR3 coding sequence is TGCAGAGACTTAGGAGCTATACTTTACACCTTC.

The chain joins TRBV5-1 to TRBJ1-2, with unresolved D. Between the trimmed V and J ends, which lost 3 bases and 3 bases, there was a span of 21 bases. CDR1 and CDR2 (germline): SGHRS, YFSETQ. The length of the CDR3 is 17 residues. CDR3 protein: CASSSGPSRGIDYGYTF. Here the CDR3 DNA reads TGCGCCAGCAGCTCAGGACCGTCCCGTGGGATCGACTATGGCTACACCTTC.

This clone was counted once. The V and J genes are TRBV30 and TRBJ1-5; D unclear. The V end was cut by 1 base, the J end by 5 bases, with 9 bases between. Per germline, CDR1 GTSNPN and CDR2 SVGIG (reference sequence). This CDR3 region has 13 residues. CDR3 DNA sequence: TGTGCCTGGAGTGACGGTTCCTATCAGCCCCAGCATTTT. Its translation: CAWSDGSYQPQHF. The whole variable domain, remainder taken from reference TRBV30 and TRBJ1-5, is SQTIHQWPATLVQPVGSPLSLECTVEGTSNPNLYWYRQAAGRGLQLLFYSVGIGQISSEVPQNLSASRPQDRQFILSSKKLLLSDSGFYLCAWSDGSYQPQHFGDGTRLSIL.

The rearrangement joins TRBV19 to TRBJ1-1, with 9 bases lining up with TRBD1. V shed 5 bases and J 0 bases; nucleotides not matched to a gene: 4. The CDR3 is 15 residues long. Germline values: CDR1 LNHDA, CDR2 SQIVND (reference sequence). The CDR3 sequence is CASSSRTGVNTEAFF. CDR3 in DNA: TGTGCCAGTAGTTCCCGGACAGGGGTGAACACTGAAGCTTTCTTT.

The genes are TRBV3-1 (or the pseudogene TRBV3-2) and TRBJ2-7, with D hard to call. V lost 4 bases, J lost 2 bases, and 15 bases lay in between. Per germline, CDR1 LGHDT and CDR2 YNNKEL (reference sequence). The CDR3 extends over 15 amino acids. The CDR3 DNA reads as TGTGCCAGCAGCCTAAGGACGTCAGAAACCTACGAGCAGTACTTC. It encodes CASSLRTSETYEQYF.

This clone occurred once. The genes are TRBV7-9 and TRBJ2-7; either TRBD1 or TRBD2 may supply D (6 bases each). Trimming left V 5 bases short and J 3 bases short, with 17 bases between. The CDR3 spans 15 residues. The germline V gene has CDR1 SEHNR and CDR2 FQNEAQ (reference sequence). The CDR3 DNA reads TGTGCCAGCAGCCCCTGGACAGCCGGGGGCTACGAGCAGTACTTC. It translates to CASSPWTAGGYEQYF. Variable domain in full (rest from reference TRBV7-9 and TRBJ2-7): DTGVSQNPRHKITKRGQNVTFRCDPISEHNRLYWYRQTLGQGPEFLTYFQNEAQLEKSRLLSDRFSAERPKGSFSTLEIQRTEQGDSAMYLCASSPWTAGGYEQYFGPGTRLTVT.

The chain uses TRBV19 and TRBJ2-7; D possibly matches TRBD1 or TRBD2 (6 bases each). The V gene's germline CDR1 is LNHDA and CDR2 SQIVND (reference sequence). The CDR3 length is 13 residues. Trimming left V 11 bases short and J 5 bases short, with 19 bases between. CDR3 nucleotides: TGTGCCTGTGGAGGGGGTGAGTCCCACGAGCAGTACTTC. Its protein is CACGGGESHEQYF.

Worth noting for this clone: One end of the junction does not line up with germline, which may come from a read error. At the DNA level, this CDR3 is encoded by other sequences in the same sample as well. V usage is TRBV27 and J usage is TRBJ2-7; 7 nucleotides match TRBD1. The CDR3 is made up of 13 amino acids. Germline V lookup: CDR1 MNHEY, CDR2 SMNVEV (reference sequence). The CDR3 nucleotides read TGTGCCAGCAGCACGACAGGGACCTACGAACAGTACTTC. Its protein product is CASSTTGTYEQYF.

This sequence joins TRBV6-5 and TRBJ1-6; perhaps TRBD1 as D (5 bases). Trimming took 9 bases from V and 10 from J, leaving 16 bases between them. The CDR3 contains 13 residues. Germline loops: CDR1 MNHEY, CDR2 SVGAGI. CDR3 amino acids: CASGREWDSPLHF. CDR3 sequence (DNA): TGTGCCAGTGGCAGGGAATGGGACTCACCCCTCCACTTT.

The chain uses TRBV30 and TRBJ2-7; D might be TRBD1 (5 bases). The germline V gene has CDR1 GTSNPN and CDR2 SVGIG (reference sequence). V gave up 3 bases and J gave up 4 bases, with 19 bases separating them. This CDR3 comprises 15 residues. CDR3 coding DNA: TGTGCCTGGAGCCCAGAGGCAGGGTCGCATTACGAGCAGTACTTC. This sequence encodes CAWSPEAGSHYEQYF.

The chain recombines TRBV27 with TRBJ1-3; weak D call: TRBD1 (6 bases). The germline gives CDR1 MNHEY, CDR2 SMNVEV (reference sequence). This CDR3 region has 16 residues. Trimming left V 3 bases short and J 0 bases short, with 12 bases between. The CDR3 nucleotides read TGTGCCAGCAGTTTTCCGGGGGCTTTCTCTGGAAACACCATATATTTT. It encodes CASSFPGAFSGNTIYF.

The CDR3 region has the DNA TGTGCCAGCAGTGAAGCGCTCCCCAACTCCTACGAGCAGTACTTC. Its translation: CASSEALPNSYEQYF. V usage is TRBV2 and J usage is TRBJ2-7; D ambiguous. The CDR3 runs 15 residues. Trimming removed 0 bases at V and 0 bases at J, with 9 bases between. The germline CDR1 and CDR2 sequences are SNHLY and FYNNEI.

This clone turned up a few times. The rearrangement joins TRBV2 to TRBJ1-6; D is unclear. V dropped 0 bases and J dropped 4 bases, with 7 bases sitting between them. Germline loops: CDR1 SNHLY, CDR2 FYNNEI. The CDR3 totals 15 residues. The CDR3 nucleotides are TGTGCCAGCAGTGAAGCAGCCCAATATAATTCACCCCTCCACTTT. Residues: CASSEAAQYNSPLHF.

The chain employs TRBV20-1 and TRBJ1-2; no reliable D call. The CDR3 runs to 10 residues. V was trimmed by 5 bases and J by 6 bases, leaving 7 bases between them. CDR1 and CDR2 (germline): DFQATT, SNEGSKA (reference sequence). CDR3 sequence: CSAGPDGYTF. The CDR3 region has the DNA TGCAGTGCTGGGCCGGATGGCTACACCTTC.